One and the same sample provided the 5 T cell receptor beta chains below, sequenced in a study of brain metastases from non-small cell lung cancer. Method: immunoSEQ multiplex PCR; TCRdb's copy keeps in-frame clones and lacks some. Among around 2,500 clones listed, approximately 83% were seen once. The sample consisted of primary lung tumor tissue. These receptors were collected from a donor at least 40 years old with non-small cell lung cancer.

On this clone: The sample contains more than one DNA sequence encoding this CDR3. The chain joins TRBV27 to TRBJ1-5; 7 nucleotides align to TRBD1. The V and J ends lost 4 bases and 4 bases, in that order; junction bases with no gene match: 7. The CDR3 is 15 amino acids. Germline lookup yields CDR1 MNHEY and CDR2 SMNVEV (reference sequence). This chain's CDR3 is CASSSTGFSNQPQHF. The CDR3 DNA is TGTGCCAGCAGTTCGACAGGGTTCTCGAATCAGCCCCAGCATTTT.

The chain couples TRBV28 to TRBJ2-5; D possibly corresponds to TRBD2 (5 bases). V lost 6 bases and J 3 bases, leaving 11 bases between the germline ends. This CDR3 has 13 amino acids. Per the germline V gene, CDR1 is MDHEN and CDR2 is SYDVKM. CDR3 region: CASRVGAEETQYF. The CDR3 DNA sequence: TGTGCCAGCAGGGTCGGAGCGGAAGAGACCCAGTACTTC.

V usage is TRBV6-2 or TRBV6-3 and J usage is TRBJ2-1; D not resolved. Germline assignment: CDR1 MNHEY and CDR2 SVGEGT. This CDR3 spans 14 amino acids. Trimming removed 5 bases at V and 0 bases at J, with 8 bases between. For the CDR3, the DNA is TGTGCCAGCAGTCCCTTGCGCTCCTACAATGAGCAGTTCTTC. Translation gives CASSPLRSYNEQFF.

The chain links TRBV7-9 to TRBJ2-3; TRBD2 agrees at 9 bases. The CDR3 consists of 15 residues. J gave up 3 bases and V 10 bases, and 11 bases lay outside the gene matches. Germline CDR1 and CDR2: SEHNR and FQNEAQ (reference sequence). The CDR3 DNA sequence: TGTGCCAACTTTAGGGCGGGGGGGCCAACAGATACGCAGTATTTT. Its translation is CANFRAGGPTDTQYF.

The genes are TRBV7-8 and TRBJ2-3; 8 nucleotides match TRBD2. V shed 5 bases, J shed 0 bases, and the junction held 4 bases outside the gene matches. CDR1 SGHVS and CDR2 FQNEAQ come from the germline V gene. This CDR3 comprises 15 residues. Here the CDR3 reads CASSRSGASTDTQYF. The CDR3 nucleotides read TGTGCCAGCAGCCGTAGCGGGGCTAGCACAGATACGCAGTATTTT.